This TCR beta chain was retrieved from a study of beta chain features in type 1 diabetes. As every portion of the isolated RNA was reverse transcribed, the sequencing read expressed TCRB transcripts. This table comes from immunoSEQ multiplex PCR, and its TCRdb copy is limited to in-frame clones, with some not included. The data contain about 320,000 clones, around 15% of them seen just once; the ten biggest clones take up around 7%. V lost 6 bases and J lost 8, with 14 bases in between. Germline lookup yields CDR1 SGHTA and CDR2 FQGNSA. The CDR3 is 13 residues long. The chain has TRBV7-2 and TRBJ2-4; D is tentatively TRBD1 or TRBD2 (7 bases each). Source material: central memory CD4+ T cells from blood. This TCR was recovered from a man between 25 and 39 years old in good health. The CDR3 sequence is CASREQGRDIQYF. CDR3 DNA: TGTGCCAGCAGAGAACAGGGGAGGGACATTCAGTACTTC.